This T cell receptor beta chain was retrieved from a study of graft-versus-host responses after intestinal transplantation. At the level of the study: Anti-thymocyte globulin induction was given to all recipients, followed by tacrolimus and steroids for around three years.

CDR3 length: 17 amino acids. Comments on this clone: What it recognizes is unknown.

This table comes from immunoSEQ multiplex PCR, and its TCRdb copy is limited to in-frame clones, with some not included. The repertoire consists of over 45,000 clones, with around 93% occurring once and the leading ten covering 0.38%. Points from the study as a whole: GvH clones appeared in recipient marrow, some first in ileum or blood.

This sequence originates from a human donor who was the organ donor for an intestinal transplant. The chain couples TRBV21-1 to TRBJ1-1; the table calls TRBD1, which could not be checked here. TRBV21-1 is marked as a pseudogene. Sequencing was performed on unstimulated CD4+ T cells sorted from spleen or lymph node cells, taken before transplant. CDR3 sequence (DNA): TGTGCCAGCAGCAAACCTGGACAGGGGGCGCGGAGGACTGAAGCTTTCTTT. Its translation is CASSKPGQGARRTEAFF.